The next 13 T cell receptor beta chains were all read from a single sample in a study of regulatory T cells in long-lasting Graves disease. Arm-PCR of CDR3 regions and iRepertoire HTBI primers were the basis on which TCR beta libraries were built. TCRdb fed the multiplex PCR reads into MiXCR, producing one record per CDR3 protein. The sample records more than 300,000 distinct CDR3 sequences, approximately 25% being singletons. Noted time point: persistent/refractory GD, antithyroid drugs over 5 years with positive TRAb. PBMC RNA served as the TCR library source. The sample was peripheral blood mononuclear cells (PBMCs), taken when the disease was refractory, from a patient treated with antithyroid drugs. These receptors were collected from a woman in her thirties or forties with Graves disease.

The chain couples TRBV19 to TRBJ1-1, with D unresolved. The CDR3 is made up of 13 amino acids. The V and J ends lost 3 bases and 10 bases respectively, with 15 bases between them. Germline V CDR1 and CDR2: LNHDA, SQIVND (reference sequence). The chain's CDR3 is CASSIATVEGAFF. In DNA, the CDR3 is TGTGCCAGTAGTATCGCCACGGTCGAGGGAGCTTTCTTT.

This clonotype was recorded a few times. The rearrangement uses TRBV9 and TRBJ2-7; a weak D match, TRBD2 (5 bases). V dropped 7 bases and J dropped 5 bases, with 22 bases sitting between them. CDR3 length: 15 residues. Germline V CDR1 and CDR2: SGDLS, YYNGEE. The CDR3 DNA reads TGTGCCAGCCAGCGGACGGCGTCTAGTTTCGACGAGCAGTACTTC. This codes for CASQRTASSFDEQYF.

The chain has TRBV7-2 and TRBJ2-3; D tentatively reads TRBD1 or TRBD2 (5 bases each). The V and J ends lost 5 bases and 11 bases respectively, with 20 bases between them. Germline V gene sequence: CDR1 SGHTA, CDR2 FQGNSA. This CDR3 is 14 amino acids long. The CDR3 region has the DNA TGTGCCAGCAGCCTCCAGAGATGGGGGACGGGGCAGTATTTT. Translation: CASSLQRWGTGQYF.

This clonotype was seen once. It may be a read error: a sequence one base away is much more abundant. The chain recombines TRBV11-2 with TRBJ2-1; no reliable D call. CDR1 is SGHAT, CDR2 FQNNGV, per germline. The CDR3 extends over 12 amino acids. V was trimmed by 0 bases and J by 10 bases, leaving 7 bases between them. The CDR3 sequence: CASSLDAREQFF. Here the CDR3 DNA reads TGTGCCAGCAGCTTAGATGCTCGCGAGCAGTTCTTC.

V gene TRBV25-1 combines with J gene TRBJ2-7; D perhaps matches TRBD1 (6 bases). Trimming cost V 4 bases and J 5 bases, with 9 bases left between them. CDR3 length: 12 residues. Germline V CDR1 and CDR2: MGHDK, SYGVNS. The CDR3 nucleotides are TGTGCCAGCAGTGTGACAGGCCACGAGCAGTACTTC. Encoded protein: CASSVTGHEQYF.

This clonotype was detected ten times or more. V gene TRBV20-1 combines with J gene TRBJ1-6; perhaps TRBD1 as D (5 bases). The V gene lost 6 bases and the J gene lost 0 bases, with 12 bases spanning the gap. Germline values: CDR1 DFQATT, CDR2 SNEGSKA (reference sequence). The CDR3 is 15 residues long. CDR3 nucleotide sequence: TGCAGTGCCCCGAGACAGAGCTCCTATAATTCACCCCTCCACTTT. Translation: CSAPRQSSYNSPLHF.

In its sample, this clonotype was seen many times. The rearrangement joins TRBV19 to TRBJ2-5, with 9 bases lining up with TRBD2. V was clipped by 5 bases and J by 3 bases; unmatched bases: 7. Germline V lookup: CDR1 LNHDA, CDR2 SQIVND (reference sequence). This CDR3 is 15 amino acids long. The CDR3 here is CASSLAGGREETQYF. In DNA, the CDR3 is TGTGCCAGTAGTTTGGCGGGAGGGCGCGAAGAGACCCAGTACTTC.

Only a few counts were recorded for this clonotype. CDR3 sequence: CAWKDPTPYGYTF. CDR3 nucleotide sequence: TGTGCCTGGAAAGACCCTACCCCGTATGGCTACACCTTC. This rearrangement joins TRBV30 to TRBJ1-2; D is ambiguous. There are 13 residues in the CDR3. Germline V CDR1 and CDR2: GTSNPN, SVGIG (reference sequence). V gave up 4 bases and J gave up 5 bases, with 14 bases separating them.

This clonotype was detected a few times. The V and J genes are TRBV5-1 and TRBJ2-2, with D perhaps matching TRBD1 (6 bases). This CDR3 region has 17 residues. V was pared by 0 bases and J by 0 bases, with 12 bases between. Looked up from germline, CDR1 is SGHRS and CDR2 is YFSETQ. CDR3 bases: TGCGCCAGCAGCTTGGTGGGGACACCATCGAACACCGGGGAGCTGTTTTTT. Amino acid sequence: CASSLVGTPSNTGELFF.

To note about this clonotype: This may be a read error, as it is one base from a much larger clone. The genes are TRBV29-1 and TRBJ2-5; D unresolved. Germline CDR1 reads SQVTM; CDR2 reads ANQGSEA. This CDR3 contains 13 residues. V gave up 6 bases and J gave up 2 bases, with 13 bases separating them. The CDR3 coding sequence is TGCAGCGTACCAGTGCCAAATCAAGAGACCCAGTACTTC. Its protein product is CSVPVPNQETQYF.

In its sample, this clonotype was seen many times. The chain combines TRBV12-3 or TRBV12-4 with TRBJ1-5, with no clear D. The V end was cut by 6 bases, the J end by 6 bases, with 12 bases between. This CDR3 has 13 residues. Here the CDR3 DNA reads TGTGCCAGCAGCCTCGAGATGGGTCAGCCCCAGCATTTT. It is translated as CASSLEMGQPQHF.

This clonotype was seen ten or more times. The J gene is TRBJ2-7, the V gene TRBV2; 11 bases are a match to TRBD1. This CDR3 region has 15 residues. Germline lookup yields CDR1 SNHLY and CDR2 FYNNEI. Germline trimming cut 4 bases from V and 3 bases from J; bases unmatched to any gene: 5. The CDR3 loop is CASSARDRGIYEQYF. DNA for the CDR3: TGTGCCAGCAGTGCCCGGGACAGGGGGATCTACGAGCAGTACTTC.

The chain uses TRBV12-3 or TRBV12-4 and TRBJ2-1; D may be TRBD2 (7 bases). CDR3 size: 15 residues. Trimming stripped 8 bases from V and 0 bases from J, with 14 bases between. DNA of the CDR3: TGTGCCAGCCGCATCGGGGGGCACTCCTACAATGAGCAGTTCTTC. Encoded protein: CASRIGGHSYNEQFF.